The 27 T cell receptor beta chains below come from one sample, sequenced in a study of regulatory T cells in long-lasting Graves disease. The time point here: persistent/refractory GD, antithyroid drugs over 5 years with positive TRAb. TCR sequences were obtained from RNA taken from PBMCs. Through Arm-PCR of CDR3 regions and iRepertoire HTBI primers, TCR beta libraries were built. TCRdb ran MiXCR on the multiplex PCR reads and lists one entry per CDR3 protein. The data contain roughly 300,000 distinct CDR3 sequences, 20% of them singletons. The specimen was peripheral blood mononuclear cells (PBMCs), collected when the disease was refractory, from a patient treated with antithyroid drugs. The receptors here all came from a female donor with Graves disease.

This clonotype was recorded many times. The chain joins TRBV11-2 to TRBJ2-7; D perhaps matches TRBD2 (6 bases). The CDR3 sequence is 20 residues long. Per the germline V gene, CDR1 is SGHAT and CDR2 is FQNNGV. V was shortened by 1 base and J by 0 bases, with 25 bases between the two germline ends. In DNA form, the CDR3 reads TGTGCCAGCAGCTTAGGGAAACCGGGACTCACCTTGGAGGACTCCTACGAGCAGTACTTC. Its protein is CASSLGKPGLTLEDSYEQYF.

With regard to this clonotype: A much bigger clone sits one base away, suggesting this may be a read error. This sequence joins TRBV7-9 and TRBJ1-2; no firm D call. Germline assignment: CDR1 SEHNR and CDR2 FQNEAQ (reference sequence). The CDR3 runs 16 residues. The CDR3 sequence: CASSLFGWETNHGYTF. Written as DNA, the CDR3 is TGTGCCAGCAGCTTATTCGGTTGGGAAACTAACCATGGCTACACCTTC.

This clonotype was observed a few times. The J gene is TRBJ1-1, the V gene TRBV20-1, with D possibly matching TRBD1 (6 bases). The V and J ends lost 5 bases and 0 bases respectively, with 16 bases between them. This CDR3 has 15 amino acids. CDR1 is DFQATT and CDR2 is SNEGSKA in the germline V gene (reference sequence). The CDR3 sequence is CSAPWGGRVNTEAFF. CDR3 nucleotide sequence: TGCAGTGCTCCCTGGGGGGGGCGGGTGAACACTGAAGCTTTCTTT.

This clonotype occurred many times. V usage is TRBV18 and J usage is TRBJ1-1; 8 nucleotides match TRBD1. Per germline, CDR1 KGHSH and CDR2 LQKENI. The CDR3 extends over 14 amino acids. Trimming removed 3 bases from V and 3 bases from J; junction bases left unmatched: 3. As DNA, the CDR3 is TGTGCCAGCTCACCGGGACAGGCCTACACTGAAGCTTTCTTT. Translation: CASSPGQAYTEAFF.

Only a few counts were recorded for this clonotype. The rearrangement joins TRBV6-5 to TRBJ2-5; D might be TRBD1 (6 bases). V dropped 0 bases and J dropped 4 bases, with 21 bases sitting between them. The CDR3 sequence is 18 residues long. CDR1 is MNHEY and CDR2 is SVGAGI in the germline V gene. The chain's CDR3 is CASSYSSSNQGRRETQYF. The CDR3, as DNA: TGTGCCAGCAGTTACTCCTCTTCAAATCAGGGGCGGCGAGAGACCCAGTACTTC.

This clonotype was detected many times. The rearrangement links TRBV20-1 to TRBJ2-7; TRBD1 matches 8 bases. V was pared by 2 bases and J by 4 bases, with 7 bases of the junction left unmatched. Per the germline V gene, CDR1 is DFQATT and CDR2 is SNEGSKA (reference sequence). CDR3 length: 14 amino acids. CDR3 residues: CSARYTGGVYEQYF. In nucleotides, the CDR3 is TGCAGTGCTAGATATACAGGGGGTGTATACGAGCAGTACTTC.

Ten or more counts support this clonotype. The rearrangement joins TRBV28 to TRBJ1-6; 11 nucleotides agree with TRBD1. Unmatched junction bases numbered 13, after V lost 5 bases and J lost 7 bases. This CDR3 contains 18 residues. CDR1 is MDHEN, CDR2 SYDVKM, per germline. CDR3 sequence reads: CASSTGQGGIELNSPLHF. CDR3 sequence (DNA): TGTGCCAGCAGTACGGGACAGGGGGGGATAGAGTTAAATTCACCCCTCCACTTT.

The chain couples TRBV3-1 to TRBJ2-1, with 10 bases identical to TRBD2. This CDR3 contains 14 residues. The V gene's germline CDR1 is LGHDT and CDR2 YNNKEL (reference sequence). J was trimmed by 3 bases and V by 4 bases; bases with no gene match: 0. The CDR3 sequence: CASSPSGSYNEQFF. CDR3 sequence (DNA): TGTGCCAGCAGCCCTAGCGGGAGCTACAATGAGCAGTTCTTC.

The chain carries TRBV9 and TRBJ1-4; a possible D gene is TRBD1 (5 bases). Trimming cost V 0 bases and J 8 bases, with 14 bases left between them. This CDR3 is built from 15 residues. Germline lookup yields CDR1 SGDLS and CDR2 YYNGEE. CDR3 sequence: CASSVVGGDGEKLFF. CDR3 nucleotide sequence: TGTGCCAGCAGCGTAGTAGGAGGGGATGGGGAAAAACTGTTTTTT.

The chain employs TRBV7-2 and TRBJ1-2, with D unresolved. The CDR3 extends over 18 amino acids. The V gene lost 2 bases and the J gene lost 4 bases, with 23 bases spanning the gap. CDR1 and CDR2 from the germline V gene are SGHTA and FQGNSA. CDR3 sequence reads: CASSLKFGSVGSGYGYTF. CDR3 DNA sequence: TGTGCCAGCAGCTTAAAATTCGGTAGTGTGGGCTCGGGCTATGGCTACACCTTC.

In its sample, this clonotype was seen many times. The J gene is TRBJ2-5, the V gene TRBV6-1; TRBD2 aligns across 7 bases. V shed 8 bases, J shed 6 bases, and the junction held 9 bases outside the gene matches. This CDR3 spans 13 amino acids. Germline V gives CDR1 MNHNS, CDR2 SASEGT. Here the CDR3 DNA reads TGTGCCAGCCGTATGACTAGCACGCAGACCCAGTACTTC. Encoded protein: CASRMTSTQTQYF.

This clonotype was recorded at least ten times. The chain employs TRBV20-1 and TRBJ1-1; D call uncertain. CDR3 size: 16 residues. Per the germline V gene, CDR1 is DFQATT and CDR2 is SNEGSKA (reference sequence). V lost 6 bases, J lost 1 base, and 21 bases lay in between. CDR3: CSAPSPAGPRNTEAFF. DNA for the CDR3: TGCAGTGCCCCCTCCCCCGCCGGACCGAGGAACACTGAAGCTTTCTTT.

J is TRBJ2-7 and V is TRBV19; D is perhaps TRBD1 (6 bases). With 5 bases removed from V and 3 bases from J, the gap between germline ends came to 11 bases. Per the germline V gene, CDR1 is LNHDA and CDR2 is SQIVND (reference sequence). The CDR3 is made up of 13 amino acids. CDR3 nucleotides: TGTGCCAGTAGTGGGGGCCCTCGCTACGAGCAGTACTTC. This translates into CASSGGPRYEQYF.

Concerning this clonotype: This may arise from a read error, as a much more abundant clone is one base away. This chain joins TRBV12-3 or TRBV12-4 and TRBJ1-1; D is perhaps TRBD1 (5 bases). There are 14 residues in the CDR3. This chain's CDR3 is CACRLGVMNTEAFF. The CDR3 DNA reads as TGTGCCTGCAGGTTAGGGGTGATGAACACTGAAGCTTTCTTT.

The chain combines TRBV5-1 with TRBJ2-5; 7 bases agree with TRBD1. V gave up 4 bases and J gave up 5 bases; unmatched junction bases: 8. This CDR3 comprises 14 residues. CDR1 SGHRS and CDR2 YFSETQ come from the germline V gene. The CDR3 loop reads CASSIGTVQETQYF. The CDR3 nucleotides are TGCGCCAGCAGCATCGGGACAGTCCAGGAGACCCAGTACTTC.

This clonotype has more than one count but fewer than ten. The CDR3 loop is CASSLKFDSTRYEQYF. The CDR3 region has the DNA TGTGCCAGCTCACTTAAATTCGACTCGACTCGTTACGAGCAGTACTTC. The chain joins TRBV18 to TRBJ2-7; D gene ambiguous. The CDR3 has 16 amino acids. Trimming took 4 bases from V and 4 from J, leaving 20 bases between them. CDR1 is KGHSH, CDR2 LQKENI, per germline.

This clonotype was counted many times. Written as DNA, the CDR3 is TGTGCCAGCAGTCATGGTAATAGCAATCAGCCCCAGCATTTT. Amino acid sequence: CASSHGNSNQPQHF. This chain uses TRBV2 with TRBJ1-5; no clear D gene. This CDR3 comprises 14 residues. The V gene's germline CDR1 is SNHLY and CDR2 FYNNEI. With 5 bases removed from V and 0 bases from J, the gap between germline ends came to 8 bases.

In its sample, this clonotype was seen many times. The V and J genes are TRBV11-2 and TRBJ1-5; possibly TRBD1 for D (5 bases). This CDR3 region has 15 residues. Germline V gene sequence: CDR1 SGHAT, CDR2 FQNNGV. Trimming left V 1 base short and J 2 bases short, with 9 bases between. CDR3: CASSLGQIGNQPQHF. The CDR3 DNA follows: TGTGCCAGCAGCTTAGGACAGATTGGCAATCAGCCCCAGCATTTT. Using reference TRBV11-2 and TRBJ1-5 for the parts outside the CDR3, the full variable domain is EAGVAQSPRYKIIEKRQSVAFWCNPISGHATLYWYQQILGQGPKLLIQFQNNGVVDDSQLPKDRFSAERLKGVDSTLKIQPAKLEDSAVYLCASSLGQIGNQPQHFGDGTRLSIL.

This clonotype showed up many times. This chain links TRBV12-3 or TRBV12-4 with TRBJ1-1; D remains unclear. Trimming cost V 3 bases and J 0 bases, with 5 bases left between them. CDR3 size: 13 residues. The DNA for the CDR3 is TGTGCCAGCAGTTTGCAGATGAACACTGAAGCTTTCTTT. This sequence encodes CASSLQMNTEAFF.

This clonotype was observed a few times. This clone may be a read error of a much larger clone one base away. The chain has TRBV28 and TRBJ2-2; TRBD1 agrees at 7 bases. This CDR3 is built from 13 residues. V shed 5 bases and J 7 bases; nucleotides not matched to a gene: 4. The V gene's germline CDR1 is MDHEN and CDR2 SYDVKM. The CDR3 DNA reads TGTGCCAGCAGTCGGGCAGGGGGCGGGGAGCTGTTTTTT. This codes for CASSRAGGGELFF.

The table lists this clonotype with a count of one. The chain employs TRBV27 and TRBJ2-5; 8 nucleotides agree with TRBD2. Trimming at V came to 7 bases and at J to 2 bases, leaving 12 bases not matched to a gene. Germline V gene data show CDR1 as MNHEY and CDR2 as SMNVEV (reference sequence). CDR3 length equals 16 residues. The CDR3 sequence: CASKWTAGAPQETQYF. The CDR3 DNA follows: TGTGCCAGCAAGTGGACAGCGGGAGCCCCACAAGAGACCCAGTACTTC.

This clonotype has a handful of counts. V usage is TRBV11-2 and J usage is TRBJ2-7; possible D gene TRBD1, 6 bases. CDR1 and CDR2 (germline): SGHAT, FQNNGV. Trimming stripped 4 bases from V and 7 bases from J, with 20 bases between. The CDR3 totals 15 residues. The CDR3 coding sequence is TGTGCCAGCAGCTCCTTACGCAGGGGTTCCTCGGAGCAGTACTTC. Encoded protein: CASSSLRRGSSEQYF.

The table lists this clonotype with many counts. The chain recombines TRBV15 with TRBJ1-5; TRBD1 aligns across 7 bases. The V and J ends lost 3 bases and 2 bases, in that order; junction bases with no gene match: 4. Germline V gene data show CDR1 as LNHNV and CDR2 as YYDKDF (reference sequence). This CDR3 is built from 15 residues. The CDR3 DNA follows: TGTGCCACCAGCAGCGACAGGGCGGGCAATCAGCCCCAGCATTTT. Residues: CATSSDRAGNQPQHF.

This chain links TRBV7-2 with TRBJ1-5; D not certain. In germline, CDR1 is SGHTA, CDR2 FQGNSA. Trimming took 5 bases from V and 7 from J, leaving 12 bases between them. The CDR3 has 13 residues. The CDR3 reads CASSPVVDQPQHF. CDR3 coding DNA: TGTGCCAGCAGCCCCGTGGTAGACCAGCCCCAGCATTTT.

The rearrangement uses TRBV19 and TRBJ1-4, with TRBD1 matching over 12 bases. This CDR3 region has 17 residues. CDR1 and CDR2 (germline): LNHDA, SQIVND (reference sequence). V was clipped by 5 bases and J by 3 bases; unmatched bases: 7. The CDR3 sequence: CASSDRDRGQSNEKLFF. Written as DNA, the CDR3 is TGTGCCAGTAGTGACCGGGACAGGGGGCAATCTAATGAAAAACTGTTTTTT.

This clonotype was counted many times. The chain has TRBV30 and TRBJ1-5; 8 positions match TRBD1. The CDR3 loop spans 14 amino acids. CDR1 is GTSNPN, CDR2 SVGIG, per germline (reference sequence). J was trimmed by 5 bases and V by 5 bases; bases with no gene match: 8. CDR3 sequence: CAWAASGGDQPQHF. The CDR3 DNA sequence: TGTGCCTGGGCGGCTTCAGGGGGCGATCAGCCCCAGCATTTT.

The chain employs TRBV5-1 and TRBJ2-1; D is undetermined. Germline lookup yields CDR1 SGHRS and CDR2 YFSETQ. CDR3 length: 13 amino acids. The ends were cut back, 4 bases at V and 9 bases at J, with 14 bases in the middle. The CDR3 sequence: CASSRLASSEQFF. As DNA, the CDR3 is TGCGCCAGCAGCCGCCTCGCGAGCAGTGAGCAGTTCTTC.